This TCR beta chain was documented in a study of T cells in narcolepsy. At the level of the study: Enrolled donors included narcolepsy type 1 or type 2 patients and healthy controls.

Study results and limitations: Healthy controls reportedly lacked the autoreactive clonotypes serially found in patients' blood. Some memory CD4+ repertoires had no autoreactive clone sequences. Comparing one patient's CSF and blood CD4+ clonotypes highlighted HCRT- and TRIB2-specific autoreactive clonotypes.

V shed 0 bases, J shed 3 bases, and the junction held 9 bases outside the gene matches. Germline lookup yields CDR1 MGHRA and CDR2 YSYEKL. This CDR3 is built from 17 residues. Assay used: immunoSEQ multiplex PCR; TCRdb lists only in-frame clones, some missing. Of 26,000 or so clones in the sample, 75% to 85% were seen once. As regards this clone: Its antigen is undetermined.

The origin of this receptor is a human donor with narcolepsy. Specimen: CD45RA- memory CD4+ T cells from PBMCs. This chain links TRBV4-1 with TRBJ2-3, with 7 nucleotides matching TRBD2. The DNA for the CDR3 is TGCGCCAGCAGCCAAGATCCGGGGAGGGGAGGGACAGATACGCAGTATTTT. Its translation is CASSQDPGRGGTDTQYF.